This T cell receptor (beta chain) was documented in a study of sequential checkpoint blockade in melanoma. About the research overall: Both treatment sequences were followed by maintenance nivolumab. DNA from 95 or so pretreatment tumor samples underwent TCRβ immunosequencing.

TCRdb's copy holds only in-frame clones and misses some; the assay was immunoSEQ multiplex PCR. Of fewer than 3,500 clones in the sample, more than 15% were seen once. Specified treatment: randomized to nivolumab then ipilimumab (arm A) or the reverse (arm B). Patients had received no earlier DNA-damaging chemotherapy. This clonotype was obtained from a human donor with melanoma. The specimen comprised tumor tissue (inferred from file names), sampled from a patient given nivolumab and ipilimumab in sequence.

For the CDR3, the DNA is TGTGCCAGCAGCCTCGTGGGAGGCTGGGCCAACGTCCTGACTTTC. Its protein product is CASSLVGGWANVLTF. V is TRBV11-3 and J is TRBJ2-6, with a possible D match to TRBD2 (6 bases). V lost 5 bases and J lost 5, with 13 bases in between. The CDR3 spans 15 residues. CDR1 and CDR2 (germline): SGHNT, YENEEA.